Each of the 12 T cell receptor beta chains below was sequenced from the same sample in a study of beta chain features in type 1 diabetes. What was sequenced were expressed TCRB transcripts, since all of the isolated RNA had been reverse transcribed. The protocol was immunoSEQ multiplex PCR, while the TCRdb copy is restricted to in-frame clones and leaves out a portion. The sample records 250,000 or so clones, 68% being singletons. Specimen: naive CD4+ T cells from blood. The receptors here all came from a man aged 30-40 years in good health.

The genes are TRBV15 and TRBJ2-7, with D perhaps TRBD1 (6 bases). Trimming pared 0 bases from V and 6 bases from J, leaving 15 bases between. Germline V gene data show CDR1 as LNHNV and CDR2 as YYDKDF (reference sequence). The CDR3 is 15 residues long. CDR3 region: CATSRETGVSAEQYF. CDR3 nucleotide sequence: TGTGCCACCAGCAGAGAGACAGGTGTGAGTGCCGAGCAGTACTTC.

The V and J genes are TRBV30 and TRBJ1-2, with a tentative D call TRBD1 (5 bases). This CDR3 comprises 14 residues. V dropped 0 bases and J dropped 5 bases, with 13 bases sitting between them. Germline V gene sequence: CDR1 GTSNPN, CDR2 SVGIG (reference sequence). CDR3 in amino acids: CAWSVRGLSYGYTF. CDR3 coding DNA: TGTGCCTGGAGTGTACGGGGGTTGTCTTATGGCTACACCTTC.

The chain recombines TRBV7-9 with TRBJ2-3; 9 nucleotides match TRBD2. The CDR3 has 16 amino acids. Trimming at V came to 5 bases and at J to 0 bases, leaving 6 bases not matched to a gene. Per the germline V gene, CDR1 is SEHNR and CDR2 is FQNEAQ (reference sequence). DNA for the CDR3: TGTGCCAGCAGCCTGAGACTAGCGGCTAGCACAGATACGCAGTATTTT. This translates into CASSLRLAASTDTQYF.

The V and J genes are TRBV4-3 and TRBJ2-7; weak D call: TRBD1 (6 bases). Germline assignment: CDR1 LGHNA and CDR2 YSLEER. The CDR3 has 15 amino acids. Trimming stripped 4 bases from V and 7 bases from J, with 20 bases between. CDR3 protein: CASSLGARGEGEQYF. In DNA, the CDR3 is TGCGCCAGCAGCCTGGGGGCTAGGGGTGAAGGGGAGCAGTACTTC.

This clone was seen a few times. The chain employs TRBV4-1 and TRBJ2-5; no clear D gene. The CDR3 totals 13 residues. The germline gives CDR1 MGHRA, CDR2 YSYEKL. V was trimmed by 1 base and J by 5 bases, leaving 8 bases between them. The chain's CDR3 is CASSQGHGETQYF. DNA of the CDR3: TGCGCCAGCAGCCAAGGACATGGGGAGACCCAGTACTTC.

This chain uses TRBV29-1 with TRBJ1-4; tentative D call: TRBD1 (5 bases). Looked up from germline, CDR1 is SQVTM and CDR2 is ANQGSEA. This CDR3 is built from 10 residues. The V end was cut by 7 bases, the J end by 12 bases, with 12 bases between. CDR3 amino acids: CSALGGELFF. CDR3 DNA: TGCAGCGCACTTGGGGGGGAACTGTTTTTT.

This chain uses TRBV28 with TRBJ2-7; D uncertain. CDR1 is MDHEN and CDR2 is SYDVKM in the germline V gene. The CDR3 loop spans 15 amino acids. Trimming took 4 bases from V and 4 from J, leaving 17 bases between them. The CDR3 DNA reads TGTGCCAGCAGTTCCCCGGCCACAACGGAATACGAGCAGTACTTC. It is translated as CASSSPATTEYEQYF.

This sequence joins TRBV18 and TRBJ2-3, with D perhaps matching TRBD1 or TRBD2 (5 bases each). V shed 4 bases and J shed 2 bases, with 10 bases lying between them. This CDR3 has 14 residues. CDR1 is KGHSH, CDR2 LQKENI, per germline. CDR3 nucleotide sequence: TGTGCCAGCTCACGGGACCATAACACAGATACGCAGTATTTT. This translates into CASSRDHNTDTQYF.

The J gene is TRBJ1-4, the V gene TRBV2; tentatively, D is TRBD1 (6 bases). The V end lost 1 base, the J end lost 8 bases, and 11 bases lay between the germline ends. This CDR3 spans 14 amino acids. CDR1 and CDR2 (germline): SNHLY, FYNNEI. CDR3 DNA sequence: TGTGCCAGCAGTGAAGACAGGGTGAGCGAAAAACTGTTTTTT. Translating gives CASSEDRVSEKLFF.

The chain joins TRBV28 to TRBJ2-3; no clear D. Germline V gene sequence: CDR1 MDHEN, CDR2 SYDVKM. The CDR3 runs to 13 residues. CDR3 DNA: TGTGCGGGTGGGCATATTTCCACAGATACGCAGTATTTT. Protein sequence: CAGGHISTDTQYF.

This chain uses TRBV11-2 with TRBJ2-7, with 7 bases that match TRBD1. V was clipped by 0 bases and J by 0 bases; unmatched bases: 11. The germline V gene encodes CDR1 SGHAT and CDR2 FQNNGV. CDR3 length equals 18 residues. This CDR3 reads CASSLDSLGQTSSYEQYF. The CDR3, as DNA: TGTGCCAGCAGCTTAGACTCCTTGGGACAGACCAGCTCCTACGAGCAGTACTTC.

The V gene is TRBV6-5, the J gene TRBJ2-7; 10 nucleotides match TRBD1. Germline-derived CDR1 and CDR2 are MNHEY and SVGAGI. Trimming took 6 bases from V and 5 from J; bases not matched to a gene: 7. The length of the CDR3 is 14 residues. CDR3: CASSRQGAFDEQYF. The CDR3, as DNA: TGTGCCAGCAGCAGACAGGGGGCCTTCGACGAGCAGTACTTC.